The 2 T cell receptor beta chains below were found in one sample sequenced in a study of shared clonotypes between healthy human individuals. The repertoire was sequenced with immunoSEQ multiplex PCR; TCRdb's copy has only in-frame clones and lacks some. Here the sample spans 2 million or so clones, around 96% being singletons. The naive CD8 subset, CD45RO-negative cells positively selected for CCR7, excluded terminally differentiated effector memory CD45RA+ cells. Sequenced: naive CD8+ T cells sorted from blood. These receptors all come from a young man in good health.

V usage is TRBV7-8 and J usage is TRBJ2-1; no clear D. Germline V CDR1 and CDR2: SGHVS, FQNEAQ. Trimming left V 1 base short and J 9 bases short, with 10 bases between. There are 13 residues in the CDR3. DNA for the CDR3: TGTGCCAGCAGCTTAGTTTCGGGTGGTGAGCAGTTCTTC. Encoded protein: CASSLVSGGEQFF.

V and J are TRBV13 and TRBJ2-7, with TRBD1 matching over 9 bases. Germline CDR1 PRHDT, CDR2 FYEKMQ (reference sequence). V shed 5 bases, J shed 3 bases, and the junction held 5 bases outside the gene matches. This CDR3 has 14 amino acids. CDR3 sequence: CASSPRTGDYEQYF. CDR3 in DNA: TGTGCCAGCAGCCCCCGGACAGGGGACTACGAGCAGTACTTC.